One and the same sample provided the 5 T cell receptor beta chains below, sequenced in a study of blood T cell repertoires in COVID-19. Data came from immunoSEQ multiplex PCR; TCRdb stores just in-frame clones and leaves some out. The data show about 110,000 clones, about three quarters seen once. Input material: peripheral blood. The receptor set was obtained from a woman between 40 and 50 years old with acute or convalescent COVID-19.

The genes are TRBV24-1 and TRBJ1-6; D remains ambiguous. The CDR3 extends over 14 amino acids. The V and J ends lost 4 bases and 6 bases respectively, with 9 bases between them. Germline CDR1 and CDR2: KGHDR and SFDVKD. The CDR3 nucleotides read TGTGCCACCAGTGAAGAGGGTCTTAATTCACCCCTCCACTTT. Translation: CATSEEGLNSPLHF.

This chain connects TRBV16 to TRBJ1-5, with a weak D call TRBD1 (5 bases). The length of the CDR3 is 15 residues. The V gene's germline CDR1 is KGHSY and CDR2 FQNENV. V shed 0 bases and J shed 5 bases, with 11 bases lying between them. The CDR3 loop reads CASSQSGGGYQPQHF. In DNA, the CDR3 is TGTGCCAGCAGCCAATCGGGGGGGGGATATCAGCCCCAGCATTTT.

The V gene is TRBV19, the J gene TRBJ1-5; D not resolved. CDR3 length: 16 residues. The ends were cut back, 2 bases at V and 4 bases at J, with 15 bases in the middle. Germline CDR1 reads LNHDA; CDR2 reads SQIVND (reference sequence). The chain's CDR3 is CASSITIARLNQPQHF. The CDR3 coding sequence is TGTGCCAGTAGTATAACCATCGCTCGACTAAATCAGCCCCAGCATTTT.

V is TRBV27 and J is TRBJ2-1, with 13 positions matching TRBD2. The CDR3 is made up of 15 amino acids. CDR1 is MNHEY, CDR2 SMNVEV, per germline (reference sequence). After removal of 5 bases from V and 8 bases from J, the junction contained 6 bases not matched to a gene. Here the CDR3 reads CASSRLAGGIDEQFF. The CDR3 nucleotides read TGTGCCAGCAGTCGACTAGCGGGGGGCATTGATGAGCAGTTCTTC.

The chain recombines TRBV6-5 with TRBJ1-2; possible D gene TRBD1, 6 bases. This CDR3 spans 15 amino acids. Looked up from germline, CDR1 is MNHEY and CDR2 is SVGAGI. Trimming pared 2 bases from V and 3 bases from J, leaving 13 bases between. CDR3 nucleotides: TGTGCCAGCAGTTACAAGGGGGACGGACACTATGGCTACACCTTC. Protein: CASSYKGDGHYGYTF.